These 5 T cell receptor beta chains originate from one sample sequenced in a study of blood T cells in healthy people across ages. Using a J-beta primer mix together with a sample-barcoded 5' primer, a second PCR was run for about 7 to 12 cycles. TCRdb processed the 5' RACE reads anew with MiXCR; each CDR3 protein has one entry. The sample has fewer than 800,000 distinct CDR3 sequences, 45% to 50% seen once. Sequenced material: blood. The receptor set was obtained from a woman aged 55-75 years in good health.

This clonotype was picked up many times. The CDR3 nucleotides are TGTGCCAGCAGCTTAGTTGTTGGGACCCAGTACTTC. Translated: CASSLVVGTQYF. The chain links TRBV7-2 to TRBJ2-5; D unclear. Looked up from germline, CDR1 is SGHTA and CDR2 is FQGNSA. CDR3 length: 12 amino acids. With 1 base removed from V and 7 bases from J, the gap between germline ends came to 7 bases.

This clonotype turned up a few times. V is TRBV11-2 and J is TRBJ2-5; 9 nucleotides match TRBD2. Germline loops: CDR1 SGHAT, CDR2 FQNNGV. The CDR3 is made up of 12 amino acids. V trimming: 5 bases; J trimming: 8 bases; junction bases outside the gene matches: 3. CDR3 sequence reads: CASSLGLATQYF. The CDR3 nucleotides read TGTGCCAGCAGCCTGGGACTAGCAACCCAGTACTTC.

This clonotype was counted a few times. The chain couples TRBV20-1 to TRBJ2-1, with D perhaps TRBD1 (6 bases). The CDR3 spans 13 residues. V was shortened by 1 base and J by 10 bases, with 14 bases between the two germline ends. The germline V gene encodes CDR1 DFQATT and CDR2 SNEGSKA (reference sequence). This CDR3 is CSARGKTGHEQFF. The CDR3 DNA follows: TGCAGTGCTAGAGGGAAAACGGGACACGAGCAGTTCTTC.

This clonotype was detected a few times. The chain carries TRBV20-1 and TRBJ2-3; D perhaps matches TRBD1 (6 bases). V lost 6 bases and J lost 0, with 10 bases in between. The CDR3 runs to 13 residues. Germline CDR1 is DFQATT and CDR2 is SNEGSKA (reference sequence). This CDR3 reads CSAEDRSTDTQYF. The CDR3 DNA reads TGCAGTGCCGAAGACAGGAGCACAGATACGCAGTATTTT.

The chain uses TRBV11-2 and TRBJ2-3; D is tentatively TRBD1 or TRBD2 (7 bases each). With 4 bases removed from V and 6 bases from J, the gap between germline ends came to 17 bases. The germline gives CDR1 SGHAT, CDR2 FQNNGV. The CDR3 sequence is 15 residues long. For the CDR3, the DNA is TGTGCCAGCAGCTCCCTTAGACAGGGAGGGGATACGCAGTATTTT. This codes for CASSSLRQGGDTQYF.